These 3 T cell receptor beta chains originate from one sample sequenced in a study of T cells in Graves' hyperthyroidism and ophthalmopathy. Amplified TCR beta CDR3 regions derived from RNA transcripts. Researchers ran a first-round RT-PCR on the TCR CDR3 using the HTBI primer set. TCRdb called the multiplex PCR reads again in MiXCR, with one record for every CDR3 protein. This sample yields some 550,000 distinct CDR3 sequences, of which about a sixth are seen a single time; roughly 3.4% belongs to the top ten. Sequencing used blood. These receptors all stem from a woman in her thirties or forties with Graves' ophthalmopathy.

V and J are TRBV7-9 and TRBJ2-1; the match to TRBD2 covers 8 bases. V was clipped by 5 bases and J by 1 base; unmatched bases: 19. CDR1 and CDR2 from the germline V gene are SEHNR and FQNEAQ (reference sequence). The CDR3 is made up of 20 amino acids. The CDR3 loop is CASSQGTRLAGSFSYNEQFF. The CDR3, as DNA: TGTGCCAGCAGCCAGGGGACGCGGCTAGCGGGCTCTTTTTCCTACAATGAGCAGTTCTTC.

The chain employs TRBV20-1 and TRBJ1-5; TRBD1 is a possible D gene (5 bases). This CDR3 has 18 amino acids. Germline CDR1 and CDR2: DFQATT and SNEGSKA (reference sequence). V shed 1 base and J shed 0 bases, with 19 bases lying between them. CDR3 residues: CSARVTAGTVYSNQPQHF. CDR3 in DNA: TGCAGTGCTAGAGTCACCGCGGGGACGGTGTATAGCAATCAGCCCCAGCATTTT.

The chain joins TRBV10-3 to TRBJ2-3; D is possibly TRBD2 (7 bases). Trimming removed 10 bases from V and 3 bases from J, with 17 bases in between. CDR1 and CDR2 (germline): ENHRY, SYGVKD. This CDR3 region has 14 residues. The CDR3 protein is CATGERGGTDTQYF. CDR3 nucleotides: TGTGCCACCGGAGAGAGGGGGGGGACAGATACGCAGTATTTT.